Given below is one TCR beta chain in context. The study drew participants aged about 18 to 95 years from some 25 US areas. Cohorts were based on clinical histories the participants reported. Recovered Cohort 3 donors showed two negative PCRs, clearance, or symptom resolution. This entry belongs to a study of blood T cell repertoires in COVID-19. Authors' methods: Amplification with reference gene primers provided the estimates of nucleated cell counts. Produced via immunoSEQ multiplex PCR; TCRdb's table is partial and in-frame only. The V and J calls and the clone size are those of that table, but D and trimming were determined from the DNA. The table lists approximately 300,000 clones, approximately 90% of them singletons. CDR1 is SGHNT and CDR2 is YYREEE in the germline V gene (reference sequence). The V segment lost 2 bases and the J segment 2 bases; nucleotides outside the gene matches: 5. The CDR3 length is 15 residues.

This TCR derives from a woman aged 25-40 years who had recovered from COVID-19. This chain links TRBV5-4 with TRBJ2-5; 8 positions agree with TRBD2. Sequencing used PBMCs or T cells enriched from blood (not recorded which). The CDR3 protein is CASSLVASGQETQYF. CDR3 nucleotide sequence: TGTGCCAGCAGCTTAGTCGCTAGCGGGCAAGAGACCCAGTACTTC.